Below are 30 T cell receptor beta chains sequenced from a single sample in a study of T cell changes during pregnancy in multiple sclerosis. Sequencing used immunoSEQ multiplex PCR; TCRdb keeps in-frame clones, though not all of them. The table records roughly 45,000 clones, roughly 93% of them present only once. The specimen comprised CD8+ T cells from peripheral blood mononuclear cells, sampled after pregnancy. The receptors come from a female donor with multiple sclerosis, enrolled in a pregnancy study.

The J gene is TRBJ2-5, the V gene TRBV7-8; maybe TRBD1 (5 bases). From germline, CDR1 is SGHVS and CDR2 FQNEAQ. The CDR3 is 17 amino acids. Trimming stripped 3 bases from V and 2 bases from J, with 19 bases between. Here the CDR3 reads CASSFPVGVRDQETQYF. The DNA for the CDR3 is TGTGCCAGCAGCTTCCCAGTAGGGGTTCGCGATCAAGAGACCCAGTACTTC.

The chain links TRBV27 to TRBJ2-7; 9 nucleotides agree with TRBD1. With 5 bases clipped from V and 3 bases from J, the junction kept 8 bases outside the gene matches. The germline CDR1 and CDR2 sequences are MNHEY and SMNVEV (reference sequence). The CDR3 totals 15 residues. This CDR3 reads CASSPGTGTFYEQYF. The CDR3 DNA reads TGTGCCAGCAGTCCCGGGACAGGGACTTTCTACGAGCAGTACTTC.

The chain joins TRBV2 to TRBJ2-7, with 9 bases aligning to TRBD1. This CDR3 region has 14 residues. V lost 3 bases and J lost 5; bases outside the gene matches: 5. CDR1 and CDR2 (germline): SNHLY, FYNNEI. In nucleotides, the CDR3 is TGTGCCAGCAGTGATAACAGGGGGCGGGACGAGCAGTACTTC. Amino acid sequence: CASSDNRGRDEQYF.

V gene TRBV30 combines with J gene TRBJ1-5, with D tentatively TRBD1 (5 bases). Trimming shortened V by 2 bases and J by 4 bases, and 9 bases separated the two germline ends. The CDR3 is 13 residues long. Germline V gene lookup returns CDR1 GTSNPN and CDR2 SVGIG (reference sequence). For the CDR3, the DNA is TGTGCCTGGAGTCGACAGAGGAATCAGCCCCAGCATTTT. Amino acid sequence: CAWSRQRNQPQHF.

The chain couples TRBV19 to TRBJ1-1; D call uncertain. V was trimmed by 3 bases and J by 1 base, leaving 9 bases between them. Germline CDR1 reads LNHDA; CDR2 reads SQIVND (reference sequence). CDR3 length: 14 amino acids. CDR3 in DNA: TGTGCCAGTAGTATTCACCAGAAGAACACTGAAGCTTTCTTT. It codes for CASSIHQKNTEAFF. Supplemented by reference TRBV19 and TRBJ1-1, the full variable domain reads DGGITQSPKYLFRKEGQNVTLSCEQNLNHDAMYWYRQDPGQGLRLIYYSQIVNDFQKGDIAEGYSVSREKKESFPLTVTSAQKNPTAFYLCASSIHQKNTEAFFGQGTRLTVV.

This sequence joins TRBV4-1 and TRBJ1-3; D is ambiguous. V lost 1 base and J 8 bases, leaving 12 bases between the germline ends. The CDR3 spans 14 residues. Germline-derived CDR1 and CDR2 are MGHRA and YSYEKL. CDR3 in DNA: TGCGCCAGCAGCCAAGCAGGTTTAGCGGACACCATATATTTT. Translating it yields CASSQAGLADTIYF.

This chain connects TRBV14 to TRBJ2-3; D call uncertain. The CDR3 extends over 14 amino acids. Trimming cost V 1 base and J 0 bases, with 5 bases left between them. The germline V gene encodes CDR1 SGHDN and CDR2 FVKESK. CDR3 DNA sequence: TGTGCCAGCAGCCAAGGAGTTAGCACAGATACGCAGTATTTT. Its protein is CASSQGVSTDTQYF.

The chain couples TRBV4-1 to TRBJ2-3; 7 bases are a match to TRBD2. This CDR3 contains 13 residues. Germline V gives CDR1 MGHRA, CDR2 YSYEKL. V dropped 4 bases and J dropped 5; count of bases not matched to a gene: 3. The CDR3 DNA reads as TGCGCCAGCAGCCGTGCGGGGGAAGATACGCAGTATTTT. Translating gives CASSRAGEDTQYF.

The gene calls are TRBV28 and TRBJ2-7; 7 bases match TRBD1. V shed 6 bases and J 0 bases; nucleotides not matched to a gene: 5. Per germline, CDR1 MDHEN and CDR2 SYDVKM. This CDR3 comprises 14 residues. The CDR3 here is CASSITGDSYEQYF. In DNA, the CDR3 is TGTGCCAGCAGCATCACAGGGGACTCCTACGAGCAGTACTTC.

This chain links TRBV29-1 with TRBJ2-7; 7 bases map to TRBD1. The CDR3 has 16 amino acids. Germline-derived CDR1 and CDR2 are SQVTM and ANQGSEA. With 1 base clipped from V and 4 bases from J, the junction kept 13 bases outside the gene matches. The CDR3 region is CSVEAFMTGSGYEQYF. In DNA form, the CDR3 reads TGCAGCGTTGAAGCCTTTATGACAGGGTCAGGGTACGAGCAGTACTTC.

The count of this clone is one. The genes are TRBV27 and TRBJ2-1; a possible D gene is TRBD2 (6 bases). CDR1 is MNHEY and CDR2 is SMNVEV in the germline V gene (reference sequence). The CDR3 is 15 amino acids. V was pared by 2 bases and J by 6 bases, with 14 bases between. The CDR3 loop reads CASSLGQGGPNEQFF. The CDR3 DNA is TGTGCCAGCAGTTTAGGGCAGGGAGGCCCCAATGAGCAGTTCTTC.

The chain is built from TRBV2 and TRBJ2-5; 7 positions agree with TRBD1. CDR3 length: 19 residues. Germline values: CDR1 SNHLY, CDR2 FYNNEI. V shed 0 bases and J 4 bases; nucleotides not matched to a gene: 17. CDR3 DNA sequence: TGTGCCAGCAGTGAAGCGCCTTTTTTTGAGGGGGCACACTTAGAGACCCAGTACTTC. This gives the protein CASSEAPFFEGAHLETQYF.

V usage is TRBV28 and J usage is TRBJ1-5; TRBD1 matches 7 bases. Germline V gives CDR1 MDHEN, CDR2 SYDVKM. The CDR3 spans 17 residues. V lost 7 bases to trimming and J lost 0 bases; unmatched junction nucleotides: 12. The CDR3 region has the DNA TGTGCCAGCATTCGGGACAGTTTATGGAATAGCAATCAGCCCCAGCATTTT. It encodes CASIRDSLWNSNQPQHF.

The chain is built from TRBV28 and TRBJ2-1; D is perhaps TRBD2 (6 bases). Germline V gene sequence: CDR1 MDHEN, CDR2 SYDVKM. The CDR3 contains 16 residues. V lost 9 bases and J lost 8, with 26 bases in between. The CDR3 nucleotides are TGTGCCAGTTCAGGGTTGGCGGGACCTCCGGAGGATGAGCAGTTCTTC. This gives the protein CASSGLAGPPEDEQFF.

The chain links TRBV4-1 to TRBJ1-1; TRBD1 might be the D (6 bases). Looked up from germline, CDR1 is MGHRA and CDR2 is YSYEKL. The CDR3 loop spans 14 amino acids. The V end was cut by 3 bases, the J end by 3 bases, with 11 bases between. CDR3 DNA: TGCGCCAGCAGCCATTTCAGGGGCGACACTGAAGCTTTCTTT. Translating it yields CASSHFRGDTEAFF.

The gene calls are TRBV23-1 and TRBJ2-1; 11 bases are shared with TRBD2. TRBV23-1 is treated as an ORF (open reading frame) with a function not yet certain. The ends lost 4 bases at V and 5 bases at J; junction bases unmatched: 10. The CDR3 runs to 17 residues. The CDR3 DNA reads TGCGCCAGCAGTCCCGTGGTAGATAGCGGGGGGGACAATGAGCAGTTCTTC. Protein sequence: CASSPVVDSGGDNEQFF.

V and J are TRBV2 and TRBJ2-1; TRBD2 is a possible D gene (6 bases). The V and J ends lost 3 bases and 1 base respectively, with 7 bases between them. Per the germline V gene, CDR1 is SNHLY and CDR2 is FYNNEI. CDR3 size: 14 residues. The CDR3 sequence is CASSEGGSYNEQFF. CDR3 sequence (DNA): TGTGCCAGCAGTGAGGGGGGTTCCTACAATGAGCAGTTCTTC. Combining the CDR3 with reference TRBV2 and TRBJ2-1 gives the whole variable domain EPEVTQTPSHQVTQMGQEVILRCVPISNHLYFYWYRQILGQKVEFLVSFYNNEISEKSEIFDDQFSVERPDGSNFTLKIRSTKLEDSAMYFCASSEGGSYNEQFFGPGTRLTVL.

V gene TRBV10-3 combines with J gene TRBJ1-1; a weak D match, TRBD1 (5 bases). V was pared by 6 bases and J by 11 bases, with 16 bases between. Per germline, CDR1 ENHRY and CDR2 SYGVKD. This CDR3 is 12 amino acids long. The CDR3 DNA is TGTGCCATCAGGGCGATAGCGGGGGATGCTTTCTTT. It encodes CAIRAIAGDAFF.

V and J are TRBV18 and TRBJ2-7; 7 bases line up with TRBD2. CDR3 length: 12 residues. Unmatched junction bases numbered 3, after V lost 6 bases and J lost 4 bases. CDR1 is KGHSH and CDR2 is LQKENI in the germline V gene. The CDR3 DNA follows: TGTGCCAGCTCCCAGCGGGAATACGAGCAGTACTTC. As protein: CASSQREYEQYF.

The rearrangement joins TRBV19 to TRBJ2-2; 9 bases are a match to TRBD2. Losses at the gene ends were 5 bases for V and 7 bases for J; bases not matched to a gene: 8. Per germline, CDR1 LNHDA and CDR2 SQIVND (reference sequence). The CDR3 is 15 residues long. CDR3 DNA sequence: TGTGCCAGTAGTTGGGGCGGGGGGGCCGGCGGGGAGCTGTTTTTT. Residues: CASSWGGGAGGELFF.

The V and J genes are TRBV19 and TRBJ1-4; no definite D call. The CDR3 consists of 13 residues. The V end was cut by 7 bases, the J end by 0 bases, with 6 bases between. Looked up from germline, CDR1 is LNHDA and CDR2 is SQIVND (reference sequence). For the CDR3, the DNA is TGTGCCAGTATTGGAGCAACTAATGAAAAACTGTTTTTT. This gives the protein CASIGATNEKLFF.

The rearrangement uses TRBV7-6 and TRBJ2-1; TRBD2 matches 16 bases. CDR1 is SGHVS, CDR2 FNYEAQ, per germline. V gave up 1 base and J gave up 2 bases; unmatched junction bases: 11. CDR3 length equals 21 residues. CDR3 coding DNA: TGTGCCAGCAGCTTAGAGGGTACGGGACTAGCGGGGGGGCGCGCCTACAATGAGCAGTTCTTC. The encoded protein is CASSLEGTGLAGGRAYNEQFF.

The rearrangement uses TRBV28 and TRBJ1-1; D uncertain. Trimming took 3 bases from V and 1 from J, leaving 6 bases between them. Germline CDR1 MDHEN, CDR2 SYDVKM. The length of the CDR3 is 13 residues. CDR3 protein: CASSLAGNTEAFF. The CDR3 DNA reads as TGTGCCAGCAGTTTGGCGGGGAACACTGAAGCTTTCTTT. Drawing the rest from reference TRBV28 and TRBJ1-1, the complete variable domain is DVKVTQSSRYLVKRTGEKVFLECVQDMDHENMFWYRQDPGLGLRLIYFSYDVKMKEKGDIPEGYSVSREKKERFSLILESASTNQTSMYLCASSLAGNTEAFFGQGTRLTVV.

The rearrangement uses TRBV5-4 and TRBJ1-1; D unclear. Germline V gene lookup returns CDR1 SGHNT and CDR2 YYREEE (reference sequence). This CDR3 spans 14 amino acids. Trimming left V 5 bases short and J 4 bases short, with 15 bases between. In DNA, the CDR3 is TGTGCCAGCAGTTTTCCTGACTCAACCACTGAAGCTTTCTTT. This translates into CASSFPDSTTEAFF.

This rearrangement joins TRBV25-1 to TRBJ1-2, with a weak D call TRBD1 (5 bases). CDR1 and CDR2 from the germline V gene are MGHDK and SYGVNS. The CDR3 is 13 amino acids. V was trimmed by 4 bases and J by 8 bases, leaving 14 bases between them. CDR3 sequence reads: CASSGGLTGGYTF. The CDR3 DNA is TGTGCCAGCAGTGGGGGACTAACCGGGGGCTACACCTTC.

The J gene is TRBJ1-1, the V gene TRBV28; D remains unclear. The germline V gene encodes CDR1 MDHEN and CDR2 SYDVKM. The CDR3 contains 14 residues. Trimming took 6 bases from V and 4 from J, leaving 15 bases between them. The DNA for the CDR3 is TGTGCCAGCAGACCCGTGGAGGCGAGCACTGAAGCTTTCTTT. It specifies CASRPVEASTEAFF.

The table lists this clone with a count of one. The gene calls are TRBV7-6 and TRBJ1-4; D unclear. Germline lookup yields CDR1 SGHVS and CDR2 FNYEAQ. The CDR3 has 14 residues. The ends were cut back, 5 bases at V and 5 bases at J, with 12 bases in the middle. The CDR3 bases are TGTGCCAGCAGCACCCGCGGAGGAAATGAAAAACTGTTTTTT. This encodes CASSTRGGNEKLFF.

This clone was counted once. The V call is TRBV5-1, the J call TRBJ2-3; TRBD1 is a possible D gene (6 bases). The V end was cut by 4 bases, the J end by 0 bases, with 9 bases between. This CDR3 spans 14 amino acids. Germline V gene data show CDR1 as SGHRS and CDR2 as YFSETQ. CDR3 in amino acids: CASSLGQSTDTQYF. Here the CDR3 DNA reads TGCGCCAGCAGCCTCGGACAGAGCACAGATACGCAGTATTTT.

The rearrangement links TRBV5-5 to TRBJ2-7, with 8 bases aligning to TRBD1. CDR1 and CDR2 from the germline V gene are SGHKS and YYEKEE (reference sequence). This CDR3 has 17 amino acids. With V trimmed by 2 bases and J by 0 bases, 10 bases remained unmatched. CDR3 protein: CASSLETGDHFSYEQYF. Written as DNA, the CDR3 is TGTGCCAGCAGCTTAGAGACAGGGGACCACTTCTCCTACGAGCAGTACTTC.

The chain joins TRBV27 to TRBJ1-3, with 8 bases that match TRBD1. The trim removed 6 bases at V and 3 bases at J, leaving 16 bases unmatched. The CDR3 is 18 amino acids. Germline CDR1 and CDR2: MNHEY and SMNVEV (reference sequence). As DNA, the CDR3 is TGTGCCAGCAGCCCTGGACAGGGAGGTTATATGAGTGGAAACACCATATATTTT. It codes for CASSPGQGGYMSGNTIYF.